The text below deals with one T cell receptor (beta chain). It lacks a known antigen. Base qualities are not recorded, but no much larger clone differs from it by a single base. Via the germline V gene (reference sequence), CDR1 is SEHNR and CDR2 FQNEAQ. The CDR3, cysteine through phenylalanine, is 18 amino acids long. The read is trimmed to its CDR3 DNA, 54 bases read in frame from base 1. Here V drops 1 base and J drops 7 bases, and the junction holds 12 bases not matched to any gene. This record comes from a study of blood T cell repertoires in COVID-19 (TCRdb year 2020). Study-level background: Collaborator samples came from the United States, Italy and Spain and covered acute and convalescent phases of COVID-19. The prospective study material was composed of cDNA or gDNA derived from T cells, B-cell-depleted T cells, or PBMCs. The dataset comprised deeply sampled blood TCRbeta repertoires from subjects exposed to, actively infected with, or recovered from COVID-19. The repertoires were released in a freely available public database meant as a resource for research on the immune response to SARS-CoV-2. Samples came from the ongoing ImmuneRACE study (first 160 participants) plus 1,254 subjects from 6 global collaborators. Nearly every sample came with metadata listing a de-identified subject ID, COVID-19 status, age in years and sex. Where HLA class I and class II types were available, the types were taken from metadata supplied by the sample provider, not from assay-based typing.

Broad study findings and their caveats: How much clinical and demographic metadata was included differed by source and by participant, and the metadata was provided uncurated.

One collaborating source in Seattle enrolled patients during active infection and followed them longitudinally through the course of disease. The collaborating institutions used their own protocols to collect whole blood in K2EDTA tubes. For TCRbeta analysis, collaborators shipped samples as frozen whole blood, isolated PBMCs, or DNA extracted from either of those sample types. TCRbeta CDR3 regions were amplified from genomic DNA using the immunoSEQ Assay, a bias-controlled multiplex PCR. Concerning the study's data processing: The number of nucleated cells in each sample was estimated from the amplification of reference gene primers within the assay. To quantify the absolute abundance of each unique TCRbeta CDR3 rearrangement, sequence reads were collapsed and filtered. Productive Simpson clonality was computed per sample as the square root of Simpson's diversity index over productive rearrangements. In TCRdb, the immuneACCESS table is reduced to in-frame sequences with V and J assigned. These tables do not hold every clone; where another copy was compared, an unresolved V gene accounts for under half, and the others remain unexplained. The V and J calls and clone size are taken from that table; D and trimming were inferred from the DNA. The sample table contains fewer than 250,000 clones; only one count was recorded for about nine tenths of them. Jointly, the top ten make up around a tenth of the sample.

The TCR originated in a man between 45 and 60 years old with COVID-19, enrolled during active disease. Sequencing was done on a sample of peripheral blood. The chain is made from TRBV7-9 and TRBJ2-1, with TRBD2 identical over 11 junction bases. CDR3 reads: CASSLEGLAGGTGNEQFF. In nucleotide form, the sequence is TGTGCCAGCAGCTTAGAAGGGCTAGCGGGAGGAACGGGAAATGAGCAGTTCTTC.